These 17 T cell receptor beta chains were sequenced from one sample in a study (dated by TCRdb to about 2015). Library prep was done by 5' RACE. TCRdb names Illumina MiSeq as the instrument used. TCRdb cleaned the public reads at Q25 with fastp, built clones with MiXCR and kept in-frame beta chains. Every distinct CDR3 protein forms one entry, paired with its most common genes and DNA. The sample profile shows tens of thousands of distinct CDR3 sequences; 22% of them were found once. The ten largest clones add up to about 4.5% of the sample. Cells that were CD4+CD25+CD127-/low were isolated as Tregs. What was sequenced was Tregs sorted from a lymph node. The receptors shown here come from a female donor with breast cancer.

The V call is TRBV4-1, the J call TRBJ2-1; 8 bases map to TRBD2. Trimming at V came to 0 bases and at J to 8 bases, leaving 0 bases not matched to a gene. The germline V gene has CDR1 MGHRA and CDR2 YSYEKL. This CDR3 has 13 amino acids. The CDR3 is CASSQDGGDEQFF. The DNA for the CDR3 is TGCGCCAGCAGCCAAGACGGGGGGGATGAGCAGTTCTTC.

This clonotype came up once. This sequence joins TRBV6-1 and TRBJ2-3; 8 positions agree with TRBD1. CDR1 and CDR2 (germline): MNHNS, SASEGT. The CDR3 runs 16 residues. V was clipped by 8 bases and J by 0 bases; unmatched bases: 10. The chain's CDR3 is CASLPQGARSTDTQYF. The CDR3 DNA follows: TGTGCCAGCCTCCCCCAGGGGGCAAGGAGCACAGATACGCAGTATTTT.

There are a few counts of this clonotype. A much larger clone differs from this one at a single base, so this may be a read error. V gene TRBV9 combines with J gene TRBJ1-1, with D perhaps TRBD1 (5 bases). From germline, CDR1 is SGDLS and CDR2 YYNGEE. The CDR3 is 13 amino acids. The CDR3 nucleotides are TGTGTCAGCAGAGGGGCGGGTGGCACTGAAGCTTTCTTT. The encoded protein is CVSRGAGGTEAFF.

This clonotype has a handful of counts. The V and J genes are TRBV20-1 and TRBJ1-5; tentatively, D is TRBD1 (5 bases). The V gene's germline CDR1 is DFQATT and CDR2 SNEGSKA (reference sequence). CDR3 length: 15 amino acids. Trimming pared 3 bases from V and 0 bases from J, leaving 12 bases between. The CDR3, as DNA: TGCAGTGCTAGTGGGACGCGGCATAGCAATCAGCCCCAGCATTTT. This encodes CSASGTRHSNQPQHF.

This clonotype was seen just once. A much bigger clone sits one base away, suggesting this may be a read error. The chain has TRBV15 and TRBJ2-3; D not certain. The V gene's germline CDR1 is LNHNV and CDR2 YYDKDF (reference sequence). Trimming shortened V by 3 bases and J by 0 bases, and 10 bases separated the two germline ends. The CDR3 length is 15 residues. DNA for the CDR3: TGTGCCACCAGCAGGGGTGGCAATAGCACAGATACGCAGTATTTT. Its protein product is CATSRGGNSTDTQYF.

This clonotype has at least ten counts. The V and J genes are TRBV5-1 and TRBJ2-5; D possibly uses TRBD1 or TRBD2 (5 bases each). This CDR3 region has 14 residues. Germline V gene sequence: CDR1 SGHRS, CDR2 YFSETQ. Trimming took 4 bases from V and 2 from J, leaving 12 bases between them. The CDR3 DNA reads as TGCGCCAGCAGCCATGGGACCGAACAAGAGACCCAGTACTTC. Its protein product is CASSHGTEQETQYF.

This clonotype was seen many times. V gene TRBV9 combines with J gene TRBJ2-1; TRBD2 agrees at 13 bases. J gave up 2 bases and V 4 bases, and 3 bases lay outside the gene matches. Germline CDR1 and CDR2: SGDLS and YYNGEE. The CDR3 extends over 16 amino acids. The CDR3: CASSQGTSGTYNEQFF. Written as DNA, the CDR3 is TGTGCCAGCAGCCAGGGGACTAGCGGGACCTACAATGAGCAGTTCTTC. Complete variable domain (other parts from reference TRBV9 and TRBJ2-1): DSGVTQTPKHLITATGQRVTLRCSPRSGDLSVYWYQQSLDQGLQFLIQYYNGEERAKGNILERFSAQQFPDLHSELNLSSLELGDSALYFCASSQGTSGTYNEQFFGPGTRLTVL.

This clonotype occurred many times. This chain joins TRBV5-1 and TRBJ2-7; D ambiguous. The CDR3 loop spans 12 amino acids. V lost 3 bases to trimming and J lost 0 bases, with 4 bases between them. Germline loops: CDR1 SGHRS, CDR2 YFSETQ. The CDR3 DNA is TGCGCCAGCAGCTCAGGCTCCTACGAGCAGTACTTC. Amino acids: CASSSGSYEQYF.

This chain uses TRBV24-1 with TRBJ1-1; no reliable D call. The CDR3 has 14 amino acids. Germline assignment: CDR1 KGHDR and CDR2 SFDVKD. Trimming removed 4 bases from V and 7 bases from J, with 15 bases in between. DNA for the CDR3: TGTGCCACCAGTGACGGCGGCCCGATTGATGAAGCTTTCTTT. Its translation: CATSDGGPIDEAFF.

Comments on this clonotype: This sequence may be a read error, since a much larger clone differs from it by one base. The chain joins TRBV5-1 to TRBJ2-1; 10 nucleotides agree with TRBD2. The germline gives CDR1 SGHRS, CDR2 YFSETQ. The CDR3 spans 15 residues. CDR3: CASSLTSGDYNVQFF. The CDR3 nucleotides read TGCGCCAGCAGCTTAACTAGCGGGGACTACAATGTGCAGTTCTTC.

By sample share, this clonotype is medium-sized. The chain carries TRBV20-1 and TRBJ1-5; maybe TRBD1 (5 bases). V lost 3 bases and J lost 0, with 15 bases in between. CDR1 DFQATT and CDR2 SNEGSKA come from the germline V gene (reference sequence). This CDR3 contains 16 residues. The CDR3 loop is CSASAQGPRSNQPQHF. The CDR3 nucleotides read TGCAGTGCTAGTGCGCAGGGCCCTCGTAGCAATCAGCCCCAGCATTTT.

The CDR3 nucleotides are TGCGCCAGCAGCTTGGCGGGGTCTTTGAGCACTGAAGCTTTCTTT. Amino acid sequence: CASSLAGSLSTEAFF. The V call is TRBV5-1, the J call TRBJ1-1; D call uncertain. The CDR3 loop spans 15 amino acids. V was cut by 0 bases and J by 4 bases, with 13 bases left in between. Germline CDR1 is SGHRS and CDR2 is YFSETQ.

Points on this clonotype: Possible read error: a much larger clone is one base away. The chain has TRBV20-1 and TRBJ1-1; D gene uncertain. Germline CDR1 DFQATT, CDR2 SNEGSKA (reference sequence). This CDR3 is 14 amino acids long. CDR3 DNA: TGCAGTGCTAGATTCGACGAGTTGAACACTAAAGCTTTCTTT. This encodes CSARFDELNTKAFF.

With regard to this clonotype: A single base separates this from a much larger clone, so it may be a read error. DNA for the CDR3: TGTGCCACCAGCAGAGATGTAGCGGGAGGGCCAGGGGAACACAATGAGCAGTTCTTC. Protein product: CATSRDVAGGPGEHNEQFF. The rearrangement uses TRBV15 and TRBJ2-1, with TRBD2 matching over 11 bases. V lost 0 bases, J lost 5 bases, and 12 bases stayed unmatched. The germline CDR1 and CDR2 sequences are LNHNV and YYDKDF (reference sequence). This CDR3 is built from 19 residues.

This clonotype was seen a few times. This chain connects TRBV12-3 or TRBV12-4 to TRBJ1-4; the D is unclear. The CDR3 length is 15 residues. V lost 5 bases and J 5 bases, leaving 15 bases between the germline ends. Here the CDR3 reads CASSLSSIENEKLFF. The CDR3 DNA reads as TGTGCCAGCAGTCTATCTAGTATCGAGAATGAAAAACTGTTTTTT.

Remarks on this clonotype: Since a much larger clone is just one base distant, this may be a read error. The gene calls are TRBV7-3 and TRBJ2-3; 8 bases match TRBD2. This CDR3 contains 17 residues. Germline values: CDR1 SGHTA, CDR2 FQGTGA. V was clipped by 1 base and J by 8 bases; unmatched bases: 14. In DNA form, the CDR3 reads TGTGCCAGCAGCTTAAACCCCCCAGCGGGAGCATCGGGTACGCAGTATTTT. Its translation: CASSLNPPAGASGTQYF.

The V call is TRBV7-2, the J call TRBJ2-7; D not resolved. Germline lookup yields CDR1 SGHTA and CDR2 FQGNSA. V lost 0 bases and J 4 bases, leaving 13 bases between the germline ends. The CDR3 runs 15 residues. CDR3 in amino acids: CASSLAAGVSYEQYF. CDR3 sequence (DNA): TGTGCCAGCAGCTTAGCGGCTGGGGTGAGTTACGAGCAGTACTTC.